Following are 26 T cell receptor gamma chains from one sample sequenced in a study of gamma-delta T cells after stem cell transplantation. TCRdb re-called the RT-PCR reads with CATT. In the table there are about 910 gamma-chain clones, about 33% of which are singletons. The material sequenced was gamma-delta T cells. The receptor source for this set is a human donor. It is not recorded whose cells these are; they may come from a transplant donor.

This clone has just a few counts. Other DNA sequences within the sample encode an identical CDR3. The gene calls are TRGV9 and TRGJP. The J gene, left out of TCRdb, was set here by checking the DNA against germline. V lost 4 bases, J lost 4 bases, and 1 base stayed unmatched. Germline V lookup: CDR1 GITISATS, CDR2 ISYDGTV (reference sequence). The CDR3 totals 15 residues. The CDR3 DNA follows: TGTGCCTTGTGGGACCAAGAGTTGGGCAAAAAAATCAAGGTATTT. As protein: CALWDQELGKKIKVF.

This clone came up once. This rearrangement joins TRGV9 to TRGJP. TCRdb gives no J gene; it was assigned here by matching the DNA to germline. CDR3 size: 16 residues. V lost 0 bases to trimming and J lost 12 bases; unmatched junction nucleotides: 8. Per germline, CDR1 GITISATS and CDR2 ISYDGTV (reference sequence). The chain's CDR3 is CALWEVFRGGKKIKVF. In DNA form, the CDR3 reads TGTGCCTTGTGGGAGGTGTTTCGCGGGGGCAAAAAAATCAAGGTATTT.

The V and J genes are TRGV8 and TRGJP2. The J gene was not available in TCRdb and was assigned here by matching the DNA to germline segments. From germline, CDR1 is VENAVY and CDR2 YDSYNSRV. This CDR3 is 14 amino acids long. J was trimmed by 1 base and V by 3 bases; bases with no gene match: 2. CDR3 amino acids: CATWDGSSDWIKTF. The CDR3 DNA sequence: TGTGCCACCTGGGATGGTAGTAGTGATTGGATCAAGACGTTT.

A few counts support this clone. J is TRGJP and V is TRGV9. No J gene is reported in TCRdb; it was inferred here by comparing the DNA with germline. V was pared by 0 bases and J by 6 bases, with 8 bases of the junction left unmatched. The CDR3 has 18 amino acids. Germline CDR1 GITISATS, CDR2 ISYDGTV (reference sequence). CDR3 loop: CALWEVRRAELGKKIKVF. CDR3 sequence (DNA): TGTGCCTTGTGGGAGGTGCGACGGGCAGAGTTGGGCAAAAAAATCAAGGTATTT.

Comments on this clone: One end of the junction varies from germline; a read error may be responsible. V usage is TRGV9 and J usage is TRGJP. Matching the DNA to germline supplied the J gene, which TCRdb does not give. This CDR3 is 17 amino acids long. The germline CDR1 and CDR2 sequences are GITISATS and ISYDGTV (reference sequence). CDR3 nucleotides: TGTGCCTTGAGGGAGGTGCGTCGGGAGTTGGGCAAAAAAATCAAGGTATTT. This translates into CALREVRRELGKKIKVF.

Regarding this clone: Because the CDR3's place on the DNA is in doubt, the DNA is left out and the CDR3 is given as listed by TCRdb. CDR3 residues: CATWDRPGGNSLAVEQHLLSQVSIGRIQHF. J gene calling gave no result, while the V gene is TRGV5. Germline CDR1 is VINAFY and CDR2 is YDVSNSKD. The CDR3 comprises 30 residues, both ends counted.

J is TRGJP and V is TRGV9. TCRdb is silent on the J gene; assignment here came from matching the DNA to germline. V was pared by 1 base and J by 8 bases, with 5 bases of the junction left unmatched. The CDR3 length is 16 residues. Germline CDR1 GITISATS, CDR2 ISYDGTV (reference sequence). This chain's CDR3 is CALWEVGQLGKKIKVF. CDR3 bases: TGTGCCTTGTGGGAGGTTGGGCAGTTGGGCAAAAAAATCAAGGTATTT.

This clone was counted between two and nine times. Distinct nucleotide sequences in the sample also encode this CDR3. V gene TRGV9 combines with J gene TRGJP. TCRdb offers no J gene call, so here the DNA was matched to germline to obtain one. Germline V gene sequence: CDR1 GITISATS, CDR2 ISYDGTV (reference sequence). The CDR3 runs 15 residues. The trim removed 2 bases at V and 7 bases at J, leaving 2 bases unmatched. DNA for the CDR3: TGTGCCTTGTGGGAGGCGGAGTTGGGCAAAAAAATCAAGGTATTT. Protein product: CALWEAELGKKIKVF.

A V gene of TRGV2 was called, but no J gene was assigned. The germline V gene has CDR1 EGSNGY and CDR2 YDSYNSKV. This CDR3 contains 15 residues. CDR3 in amino acids: CATWDGTGAGWFEIF. CDR3 bases: TGTGCCACCTGGGACGGGACGGGGGCTGGTTGGTTCGAGATATTT.

This clone is termed large. The rearrangement uses TRGV3 and TRGJ1 or TRGJ2. The J gene was not available in TCRdb and was assigned here by matching the DNA to germline segments. Germline V gene data show CDR1 as VTNTFY and CDR2 as YDVSTARD (reference sequence). The CDR3 runs to 13 residues. The ends lost 0 bases at V and 5 bases at J; junction bases unmatched: 4. The chain's CDR3 is CATWDRRNYKKLF. DNA for the CDR3: TGTGCCACCTGGGACAGGCGGAATTATAAGAAACTCTTT.

In its sample, this clone ranks as large (0.1 to 1%). At the DNA level, this CDR3 is encoded by other sequences in the same sample as well. This chain connects TRGV9 to TRGJP. The J gene is not listed in TCRdb, so it was assigned here from a DNA match to germline. Germline V gene lookup returns CDR1 GITISATS and CDR2 ISYDGTV (reference sequence). The CDR3 has 16 residues. Trimming at V came to 2 bases and at J to 4 bases, leaving 2 bases not matched to a gene. In DNA, the CDR3 is TGTGCCTTGTGGGAGGGACAAGAGTTGGGCAAAAAAATCAAGGTATTT. Residues: CALWEGQELGKKIKVF.

The V and J genes are TRGV9 and TRGJP. TCRdb records no J gene; here it was assigned by comparing the DNA to germline. Germline lookup yields CDR1 GITISATS and CDR2 ISYDGTV (reference sequence). V was clipped by 0 bases and J by 7 bases; unmatched bases: 6. The CDR3 runs 17 residues. The CDR3 is CALWEVQSELGKKIKVF. The CDR3 nucleotides read TGTGCCTTGTGGGAGGTGCAATCCGAGTTGGGCAAAAAAATCAAGGTATTT.

The genes are TRGV2 and TRGJ1 or TRGJ2. The J gene was missing in TCRdb and was found by matching the end of the DNA to germline. The CDR3 is made up of 14 amino acids. Unmatched junction bases numbered 7, after V lost 1 base and J lost 4 bases. Looked up from germline, CDR1 is EGSNGY and CDR2 is YDSYNSKV. CDR3 in amino acids: CATWDGFFYYKKLF. CDR3 coding DNA: TGTGCCACCTGGGACGGATTTTTCTATTATAAGAAACTCTTT.

This clone was counted a few times. The rearrangement uses TRGV9 and TRGJP. The J gene, missing from TCRdb, was assigned here through DNA to germline matching. The CDR3 covers 18 residues. CDR1 and CDR2 from the germline V gene are GITISATS and ISYDGTV (reference sequence). The V gene end was trimmed by 3 bases and the J gene end by 6 bases; junction bases not matched to a gene: 11. CDR3 sequence: CALWEPRGGELGKKIKVF. CDR3 bases: TGTGCCTTGTGGGAGCCGCGAGGAGGAGAGTTGGGCAAAAAAATCAAGGTATTT.

This clone was found a few times. The chain carries TRGV2 and TRGJP2. The J gene, not given by TCRdb, was assigned here from a germline match of the nucleotide sequence. V dropped 0 bases and J dropped 6; count of bases not matched to a gene: 4. The germline V gene encodes CDR1 EGSNGY and CDR2 YDSYNSKV. This CDR3 is 14 amino acids long. The CDR3 spells CATWDGQGDWIKTF. The CDR3 nucleotides read TGTGCCACCTGGGACGGGCAGGGTGATTGGATCAAGACGTTT.

This clone turned up a few times. This chain links TRGV9 with TRGJP. The J gene, absent from TCRdb, was called here by matching the DNA to germline. Trimming removed 3 bases from V and 3 bases from J; junction bases left unmatched: 8. CDR1 and CDR2 from the germline V gene are GITISATS and ISYDGTV (reference sequence). The CDR3 is 18 residues long. CDR3 residues: CALWEPPQQELGKKIKVF. The CDR3 coding sequence is TGTGCCTTGTGGGAGCCCCCCCAGCAAGAGTTGGGCAAAAAAATCAAGGTATTT.

This chain uses TRGV8 with TRGJ1 or TRGJ2. The J gene was not available in TCRdb and was assigned here by matching the DNA to germline segments. Germline CDR1 reads VENAVY; CDR2 reads YDSYNSRV. After removal of 5 bases from V and 7 bases from J, the junction contained 5 bases not matched to a gene. The CDR3 runs 11 residues. CDR3 sequence (DNA): TGTGCCACCTGGGGGTTGTATAAGAAACTCTTT. Protein: CATWGLYKKLF.

Points on this clone: A much larger clone lies a single base off, so this may be a read error. Other DNA sequences from this sample encode an identical CDR3 as well. V gene TRGV9 combines with J gene TRGJP. The J gene, left out of TCRdb, was set here by checking the DNA against germline. The junction had 8 bases not matched to a gene; V was cut back by 0 bases and J by 9 bases. Germline V gene sequence: CDR1 GITISATS, CDR2 ISYDGTV (reference sequence). The CDR3 loop spans 17 amino acids. In DNA, the CDR3 is TGTGCCTTGTGGGAGGTGCAAGGGGGGTTGGGCAAAAAAATCAAGGTATTT. It translates to CALWEVQGGLGKKIKVF.

The gene calls are TRGV9 and TRGJP. Because TCRdb records no J gene, it was assigned here through a match of the DNA to germline. The V gene end was trimmed by 0 bases and the J gene end by 6 bases; junction bases not matched to a gene: 8. This CDR3 is 18 amino acids long. Germline assignment: CDR1 GITISATS and CDR2 ISYDGTV (reference sequence). The CDR3 coding sequence is TGTGCCTTGTGGGAGGTGCGAGTAACAGAGTTGGGCAAAAAAATCAAGGTATTT. It codes for CALWEVRVTELGKKIKVF.

The chain recombines TRGV9 with TRGJ1 or TRGJ2. The J gene was not available in TCRdb and was assigned here by matching the DNA to germline segments. Germline CDR1 and CDR2: GITISATS and ISYDGTV (reference sequence). This CDR3 has 16 amino acids. Trimming took 1 base from V and 5 from J; bases not matched to a gene: 14. The CDR3 protein is CALWEVKRGVDYKKLF. For the CDR3, the DNA is TGTGCCTTGTGGGAGGTAAAGAGGGGTGTTGATTATAAGAAACTCTTT.

This clone is large. In the same sample, other DNA sequences code for this CDR3. The V and J genes are TRGV9 and TRGJP. TCRdb carries no J gene annotation; the J gene was assigned here by matching the DNA with germline. The junction had 2 bases not matched to a gene; V was cut back by 5 bases and J by 4 bases. The CDR3 loop spans 15 amino acids. Per the germline V gene, CDR1 is GITISATS and CDR2 is ISYDGTV (reference sequence). The DNA for the CDR3 is TGTGCCTTGTGGGTACAAGAGTTGGGCAAAAAAATCAAGGTATTT. It encodes CALWVQELGKKIKVF.

In this sample, this clone turned up a few times. Here the CDR3 reads CALWTELGKKIKVF. In DNA form, the CDR3 reads TGTGCCTTGTGGACGGAGTTGGGCAAAAAAATCAAGGTATTT. The chain is built from TRGV9 and TRGJP. TCRdb carries no J gene annotation; the J gene was assigned here by matching the DNA with germline. Germline CDR1 is GITISATS and CDR2 is ISYDGTV (reference sequence). The J segment lost 7 bases and the V segment lost 6 bases, leaving 3 bases of the junction unmatched. This CDR3 is 14 amino acids long.

This clone has only a few counts. A junction boundary mismatches the germline segment, possibly from a read error. Additional DNA sequences in this sample encode the identical CDR3. The rearrangement uses TRGV9 and TRGJP. Germline matching of the DNA provided the J gene here, since TCRdb leaves it blank. The CDR3 has 18 residues. The V gene's germline CDR1 is GITISATS and CDR2 ISYDGTV (reference sequence). CDR3 DNA: TGTGCCTTGTGGGAGGGGCCCGGGCAAAAGTTGGGCAAAAAAATCAAGGTATTT. As protein: CALWEGPGQKLGKKIKVF.

This rearrangement joins TRGV9 to TRGJP. The J gene, not given by TCRdb, was assigned here from a germline match of the nucleotide sequence. Germline values: CDR1 GITISATS, CDR2 ISYDGTV (reference sequence). Losses at the gene ends were 5 bases for V and 6 bases for J; bases not matched to a gene: 7. This CDR3 has 16 residues. Written as DNA, the CDR3 is TGTGCCTTGTGGGCCCCGTCAGAGTTGGGCAAAAAAATCAAGGTATTT. This translates into CALWAPSELGKKIKVF.

In the case of this clone: Other DNA sequences in the same sample also yield this CDR3. This chain uses TRGV9 with TRGJP. TCRdb supplies no J gene; here it was assigned by aligning the nucleotide sequence to germline. The CDR3 is made up of 16 amino acids. V shed 4 bases and J 1 base; nucleotides not matched to a gene: 1. Germline CDR1 GITISATS, CDR2 ISYDGTV (reference sequence). The CDR3 spells CALWEGQELGKKIKVF. CDR3 DNA sequence: TGTGCCTTGTGGGAAGGGCAAGAGTTGGGCAAAAAAATCAAGGTATTT.

CDR3 bases: TGTGCCTTGTGGGAACAATTGACCCAAGAGTTGGGCAAAAAAATCAAGGTATTT. Amino acids: CALWEQLTQELGKKIKVF. This chain links TRGV9 with TRGJP. The J gene comes from matching the DNA to germline here; TCRdb lacks it. This CDR3 spans 18 amino acids. Germline CDR1 reads GITISATS; CDR2 reads ISYDGTV (reference sequence). V was pared by 4 bases and J by 4 bases, with 10 bases of the junction left unmatched.